Listed below are T cell receptor beta chains from one sample, sequenced in a study of patients and donors after allogeneic stem cell transplantation. TCRdb analysed the RT-PCR reads with MiXCR anew, one entry per CDR3 protein. The table has about 87,000 distinct CDR3 sequences, 5% seen once. The sequencing input was blood, either unsorted or a sorted T cell fraction (not recorded which). Every receptor here comes from a human donor who was either an allogeneic HSCT recipient or a stem cell or donor lymphocyte infusion donor (not recorded which). It is not recorded whose cells these are; they may come from a transplant donor. Each CDR3 is given with its conserved first and last residue. Fields, in order: clone size, V gene, D gene, J gene, CDR3 protein, CDR3 DNA. A D gene is named only where the DNA matches it firmly. The size entry is marked missing in some rows and otherwise reads once, few, many or a size class.

many,TRBV12-3/TRBV12-4,NA,TRBJ1-2,CASSFHRTEGYTF,TGTGCCAGCAGTTTCCACAGGACAGAGGGCTACACCTTC
many,TRBV5-8,NA,TRBJ1-1,CASSYVALRNTEAFF,TGTGCCAGCAGTTACGTCGCGTTGCGGAACACTGAAGCTTTCTTT
many,TRBV7-9,NA,TRBJ1-1,CASSSSSRGNTEAFF,TGTGCCAGCAGCTCTAGCTCCAGGGGGAACACTGAAGCTTTCTTT
NA,TRBV29-1,NA,TRBJ1-1,CSGGYTEAFF,TGCAGCGGGGGTTACACTGAAGCTTTCTTT
many,TRBV11-2,NA,TRBJ2-2,CASSHRESTGELFF,TGTGCCAGCAGCCATCGGGAGTCCACCGGGGAGCTGTTTTTT
few,TRBV7-9,TRBD2,TRBJ2-1,CASSFRTSHNEQFF,TGTGCCAGCAGCTTCCGGACTAGCCACAATGAGCAGTTCTTC
many,TRBV5-4,NA,TRBJ2-5,CASSLDPGKETQYF,TGTGCCAGCAGCTTGGACCCCGGGAAAGAGACCCAGTACTTC
many,TRBV10-1,NA,TRBJ1-1,CASSNRDRNEAFF,TGCGCCAGCAGTAACCGGGACCGAAATGAAGCTTTCTTT
few,TRBV11-2,TRBD2,TRBJ2-1,CASSLDQAGSGGTWNEQFF,TGTGCCAGCAGCTTAGATCAGGCCGGGTCGGGGGGTACGTGGAATGAGCAGTTCTTC
many,TRBV6-2/TRBV6-3,TRBD1,TRBJ2-2,CASSYLQGAPTGELFF,TGTGCCAGCAGTTACTTACAGGGGGCGCCCACCGGGGAGCTGTTTTTT
few,TRBV6-1,NA,TRBJ2-7,CASSETSLVGEQYF,TGTGCCAGCAGTGAAACCTCATTAGTAGGCGAGCAGTACTTC
many,TRBV24-1,NA,TRBJ2-6,CATSATGPGANVLTF,TGTGCCACCTCGGCCACAGGGCCTGGGGCCAACGTCCTGACTTTC
few,TRBV11-2,NA,TRBJ1-5,CASSLDSVQPQHF,TGTGCCAGCAGCTTAGATTCCGTTCAGCCCCAGCATTTT
few,TRBV5-1,NA,TRBJ2-4,CASSPGGENIQYF,TGCGCCAGCAGCCCCGGGGGCGAAAACATTCAGTACTTC
few,TRBV3-1,NA,TRBJ2-7,CASSQDILGGLASYEQYF,TGTGCCAGCAGCCAAGATATCTTAGGGGGTTTAGCGTCCTACGAGCAGTACTTC
many,TRBV12-3/TRBV12-4,NA,TRBJ2-7,CASSRQNFFGEQYF,TGTGCCAGCAGTCGACAGAACTTTTTTGGCGAGCAGTACTTC
many,TRBV19,TRBD2,TRBJ2-3,CASSISGGGGDTQYF,TGTGCCAGTAGTATCTCTGGCGGGGGAGGAGATACGCAGTATTTT
few,TRBV18,TRBD1,TRBJ1-5,CASSPQTGDQPQHF,TGTGCCAGCTCACCTCAGACAGGGGATCAGCCCCAGCATTTT
many,TRBV7-6,NA,TRBJ2-2,CASSAEPRNTGELFF,TGTGCCAGCAGCGCCGAGCCCAGGAACACCGGGGAGCTGTTTTTT
many,TRBV14,TRBD2,TRBJ2-3,CASSQDAGTTTDTQYF,TGTGCCAGCAGCCAAGATGCCGGGACTACAACAGATACGCAGTATTTT
many,TRBV28,NA,TRBJ1-5,CASSWTEFNQPQHF,TGTGCCAGCAGTTGGACAGAATTCAATCAGCCCCAGCATTTT
few,TRBV7-8,NA,TRBJ2-1,CASIPQGGNEQFF,TGTGCCAGCATCCCCCAGGGGGGCAATGAGCAGTTCTTC
many,TRBV5-1,NA,TRBJ2-5,CASSFRGAAETQYF,TGCGCCAGCAGCTTTAGAGGGGCGGCAGAGACCCAGTACTTC
many,TRBV12-5,NA,TRBJ2-3,CASGPLWADTQYF,TGTGCTAGTGGTCCCCTCTGGGCAGATACGCAGTATTTT
many,TRBV7-9,NA,TRBJ2-1,CASSNRGARITYNEQFF,TGTGCCAGCAGTAATCGGGGGGCGAGGATAACCTACAATGAGCAGTTCTTC
many,TRBV28,NA,TRBJ2-3,CASSSFGQLGRNTDTQYF,TGTGCCAGCAGTTCCTTCGGCCAGCTTGGGCGGAACACAGATACGCAGTATTTT
many,TRBV28,TRBD1,TRBJ2-5,CASSMSTGGLATQYF,TGTGCCAGCAGCATGTCGACAGGGGGCTTGGCAACCCAGTACTTC
NA,TRBV19,TRBD2,TRBJ2-5,CASSIPGTSGKETQYF,TGTGCCAGTAGTATACCCGGGACTAGCGGTAAAGAGACCCAGTACTTC
NA,TRBV6-5,TRBD1,TRBJ2-1,CASSYQTGSYNEQFF,TGTGCCAGCAGTTACCAGACAGGGTCCTACAATGAGCAGTTCTTC
medium-sized,TRBV29-1,TRBD2,TRBJ2-1,CSVPSGGRYNEQFF,TGCAGCGTCCCTAGCGGGGGGCGTTACAATGAGCAGTTCTTC